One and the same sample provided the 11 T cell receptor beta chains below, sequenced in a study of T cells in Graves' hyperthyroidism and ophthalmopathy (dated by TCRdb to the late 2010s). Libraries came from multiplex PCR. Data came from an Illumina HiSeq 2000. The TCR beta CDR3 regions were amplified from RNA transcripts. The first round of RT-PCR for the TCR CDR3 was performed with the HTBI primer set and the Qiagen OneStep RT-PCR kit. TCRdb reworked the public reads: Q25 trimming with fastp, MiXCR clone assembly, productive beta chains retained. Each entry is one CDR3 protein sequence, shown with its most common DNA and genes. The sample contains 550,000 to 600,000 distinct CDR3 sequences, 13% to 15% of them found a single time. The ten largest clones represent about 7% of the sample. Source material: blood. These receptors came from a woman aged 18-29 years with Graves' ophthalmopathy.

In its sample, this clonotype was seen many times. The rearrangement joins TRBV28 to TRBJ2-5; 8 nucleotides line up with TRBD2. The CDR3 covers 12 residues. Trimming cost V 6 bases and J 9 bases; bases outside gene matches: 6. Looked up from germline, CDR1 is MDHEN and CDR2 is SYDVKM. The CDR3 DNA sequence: TGTGCCAGCAGCTTTCCCGGGGGGGCCCAGTACTTC. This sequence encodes CASSFPGGAQYF.

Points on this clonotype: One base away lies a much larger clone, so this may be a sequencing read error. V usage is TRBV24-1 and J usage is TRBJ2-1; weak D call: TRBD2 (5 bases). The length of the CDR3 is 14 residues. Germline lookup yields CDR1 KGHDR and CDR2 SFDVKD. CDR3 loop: CVTSDFRGGDEQFF. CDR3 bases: TGTGTCACCAGTGATTTTCGTGGAGGAGACGAGCAGTTCTTC.

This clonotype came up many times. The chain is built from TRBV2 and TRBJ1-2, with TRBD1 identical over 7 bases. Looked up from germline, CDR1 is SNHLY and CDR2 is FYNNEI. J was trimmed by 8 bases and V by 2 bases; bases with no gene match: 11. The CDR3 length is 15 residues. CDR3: CASSERRRQGEGYTF. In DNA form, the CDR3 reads TGTGCCAGCAGTGAAAGACGACGACAGGGAGAGGGCTACACCTTC.

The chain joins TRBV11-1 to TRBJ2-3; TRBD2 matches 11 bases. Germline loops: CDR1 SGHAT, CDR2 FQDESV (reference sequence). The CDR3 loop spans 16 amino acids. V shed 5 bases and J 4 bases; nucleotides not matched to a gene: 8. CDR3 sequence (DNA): TGTGCCAGCAGCCCAGGGACTAGCGGTGGGGCAGATACGCAGTATTTT. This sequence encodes CASSPGTSGGADTQYF.

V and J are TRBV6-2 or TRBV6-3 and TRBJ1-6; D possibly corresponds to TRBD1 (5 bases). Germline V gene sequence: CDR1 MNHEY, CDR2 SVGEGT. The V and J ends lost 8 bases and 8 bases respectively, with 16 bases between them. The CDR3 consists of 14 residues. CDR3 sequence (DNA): TGTGCCAGCGGCAGACAGAACCCCTATTCACCCCTCCACTTT. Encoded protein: CASGRQNPYSPLHF.

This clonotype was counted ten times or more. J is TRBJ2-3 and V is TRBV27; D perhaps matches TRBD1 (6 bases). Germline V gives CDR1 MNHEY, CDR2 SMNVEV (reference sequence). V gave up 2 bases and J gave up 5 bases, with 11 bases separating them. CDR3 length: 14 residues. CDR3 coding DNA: TGTGCCAGCAGTTTACTAGGCAGGGGAGATACGCAGTATTTT. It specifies CASSLLGRGDTQYF.

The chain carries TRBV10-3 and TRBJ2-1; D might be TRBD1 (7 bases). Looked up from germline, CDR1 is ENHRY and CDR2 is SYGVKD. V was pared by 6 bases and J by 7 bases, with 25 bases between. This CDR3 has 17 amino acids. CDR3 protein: CAIRRSSWAGGKNEQFF. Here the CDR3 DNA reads TGTGCCATCAGGCGTTCTTCCTGGGCAGGGGGGAAAAATGAGCAGTTCTTC.

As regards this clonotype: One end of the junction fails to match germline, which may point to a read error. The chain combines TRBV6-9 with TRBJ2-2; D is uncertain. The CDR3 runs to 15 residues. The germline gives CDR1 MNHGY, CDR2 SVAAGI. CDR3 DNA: TGTGCCAGCAGTTACGGTTATTACGGCACCAGGGAGCTGTTTTTT. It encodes CASSYGYYGTRELFF.

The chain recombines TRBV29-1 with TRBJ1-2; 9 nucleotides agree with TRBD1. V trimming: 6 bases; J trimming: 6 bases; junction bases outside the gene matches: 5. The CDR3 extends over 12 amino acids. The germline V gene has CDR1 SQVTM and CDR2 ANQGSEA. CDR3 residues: CSVQQGAHGYTF. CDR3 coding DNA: TGCAGCGTCCAACAGGGGGCACATGGCTACACCTTC.

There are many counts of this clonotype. The CDR3 reads CASSLRPRGGFYNEQFF. The CDR3 nucleotides read TGTGCCAGCAGCCTTCGACCTCGGGGCGGCTTCTACAATGAGCAGTTCTTC. The chain carries TRBV14 and TRBJ2-1; D may match TRBD1 or TRBD2 (5 bases each). The length of the CDR3 is 17 residues. V was cut by 4 bases and J by 3 bases, with 19 bases left in between. The germline CDR1 and CDR2 sequences are SGHDN and FVKESK.

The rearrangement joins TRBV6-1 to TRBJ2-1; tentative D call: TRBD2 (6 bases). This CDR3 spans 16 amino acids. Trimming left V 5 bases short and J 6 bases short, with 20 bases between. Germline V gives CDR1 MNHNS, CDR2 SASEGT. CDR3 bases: TGTGCCAGCAGTTCCCACCTTACAACTAGCTTCAATGAGCAGTTCTTC. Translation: CASSSHLTTSFNEQFF.